This TCR beta chain comes out of a study of T cell responses to AZD1222 COVID-19 vaccine. Background on the study: Pooled samples include second doses given at about 4 or 12 weeks. Study outcomes and limitations: Across the whole spike, CD4 TCRs peaked at regions 160-218 and 743-854. Baseline seropositivity characterized only six AZD1222 recipients.

Germline CDR1 MNHNY, CDR2 SVGAGI (reference sequence). The CDR3 is made up of 15 amino acids. V trimming: 6 bases; J trimming: 3 bases; junction bases outside the gene matches: 6. Profiling relied on immunoSEQ multiplex PCR, and the TCRdb table lists in-frame clones only, not all of them. The repertoire includes approximately 100,000 clones, approximately 92% of them detected once, and roughly 1.1% sits in the top ten. A note on this clone: Its target is unknown.

The gene calls are TRBV6-6 and TRBJ1-5; 9 nucleotides match TRBD1. The sequences come from peripheral blood, collected on day 0 of AZD1222 vaccination. The receptor comes from an adult in good health. The CDR3 nucleotides read TGTGCCAGCAGACCCGGGACAGGGTTCAATCAGCCCCAGCATTTT. It yields the protein CASRPGTGFNQPQHF.